These 18 T cell receptor beta chains came from one sample sequenced in a study of blood T cell repertoires in COVID-19. The protocol was immunoSEQ multiplex PCR, while the TCRdb copy is restricted to in-frame clones and leaves out a portion. The repertoire consists of some 360,000 clones, with about 87% occurring once and the leading ten covering approximately 2.5%. Sequenced sample: peripheral blood. The receptors were sampled from a woman aged 60-75 years with COVID-19, enrolled during active disease.

The chain recombines TRBV6-6 with TRBJ2-7; TRBD1 matches at 7 bases. The CDR3 covers 13 residues. V shed 6 bases and J 3 bases; nucleotides not matched to a gene: 5. Per germline, CDR1 MNHNY and CDR2 SVGAGI (reference sequence). The DNA of the CDR3 is TGTGCCAGCAGGGACAGGTCGTTCTACGAGCAGTACTTC. Translation: CASRDRSFYEQYF.

As to this clone: The sample carries other DNA sequences with the same CDR3. The chain links TRBV3-1 (or the pseudogene TRBV3-2) to TRBJ1-5, with D perhaps TRBD1 (5 bases). This CDR3 is 14 amino acids long. Germline V lookup: CDR1 LGHDT, CDR2 YNNKEL (reference sequence). Trimming left V 3 bases short and J 0 bases short, with 6 bases between. The CDR3 DNA follows: TGTGCCAGCAGCCAGGGGCATAGCAATCAGCCCCAGCATTTT. Protein: CASSQGHSNQPQHF.

This clone was picked up a small number of times. V usage is TRBV4-1 and J usage is TRBJ2-7; a possible D gene is TRBD1 (6 bases). CDR3 size: 16 residues. Trimming shortened V by 0 bases and J by 0 bases, and 12 bases separated the two germline ends. In germline, CDR1 is MGHRA, CDR2 YSYEKL. CDR3 loop: CASSQDLGQSSYEQYF. CDR3 bases: TGCGCCAGCAGCCAAGATCTTGGACAGAGCTCCTACGAGCAGTACTTC.

This clone was detected a few times. The chain couples TRBV6-4 to TRBJ2-1; 9 bases fit TRBD2. Trimming at V came to 2 bases and at J to 4 bases, leaving 3 bases not matched to a gene. Germline CDR1 MRHNA, CDR2 SNTAGT. This CDR3 is 15 amino acids long. The CDR3 bases are TGTGCCAGCAGTGACCCAGCGGGGGGATACAATGAGCAGTTCTTC. The encoded protein is CASSDPAGGYNEQFF.

This clone was detected once. The chain joins TRBV12-3 or TRBV12-4 to TRBJ1-2, with a weak D call TRBD1 (6 bases). The length of the CDR3 is 13 residues. V was pared by 3 bases and J by 5 bases, with 10 bases between. This chain's CDR3 is CASSLTGRYGYTF. The CDR3 DNA sequence: TGTGCCAGCAGTTTGACAGGACGTTATGGCTACACCTTC.

This rearrangement joins TRBV5-1 to TRBJ1-2; TRBD1 aligns across 11 bases. The CDR3 loop spans 16 amino acids. Germline V CDR1 and CDR2: SGHRS, YFSETQ. With 3 bases clipped from V and 0 bases from J, the junction kept 4 bases outside the gene matches. For the CDR3, the DNA is TGCGCCAGCAGCTCCTCGGGACAGGGGGCTAACTATGGCTACACCTTC. It specifies CASSSSGQGANYGYTF.

The chain joins TRBV19 to TRBJ2-7, with D maybe TRBD1 (5 bases). Germline V CDR1 and CDR2: LNHDA, SQIVND (reference sequence). The length of the CDR3 is 16 residues. V shed 6 bases and J shed 9 bases, with 27 bases lying between them. This CDR3 is CASSEHIRQLPHGQYF. The CDR3 nucleotides are TGTGCCAGTAGCGAACATATAAGACAGTTGCCCCACGGGCAGTACTTC.

The chain recombines TRBV12-5 with TRBJ2-4; D possibly corresponds to TRBD1 (6 bases). V dropped 3 bases and J dropped 0 bases, with 6 bases sitting between them. The CDR3 extends over 14 amino acids. Germline values: CDR1 LGHNT, CDR2 FRNRAP. The CDR3 here is CASGLGGAKNIQYF. The CDR3 nucleotides read TGTGCTAGTGGTTTAGGGGGAGCCAAAAACATTCAGTACTTC.

This sequence joins TRBV7-2 and TRBJ2-2, with D perhaps matching TRBD1 (5 bases). CDR1 and CDR2 from the germline V gene are SGHTA and FQGNSA. The CDR3 extends over 17 amino acids. V lost 4 bases to trimming and J lost 2 bases, with 17 bases between them. CDR3 loop: CASSSRRSGANTGELFF. In nucleotides, the CDR3 is TGTGCCAGCAGCTCCCGGCGAAGTGGGGCTAACACCGGGGAGCTGTTTTTT.

The rearrangement uses TRBV2 and TRBJ1-1; 8 positions agree with TRBD1. This CDR3 has 15 residues. Germline CDR1 is SNHLY and CDR2 is FYNNEI. Trimming cost V 10 bases and J 1 base; bases outside gene matches: 11. The CDR3, as DNA: TGTGCCACCTTACAGCCCGGGACAGGGAACACTGAAGCTTTCTTT. Translation: CATLQPGTGNTEAFF.

V usage is TRBV10-2 and J usage is TRBJ2-7; 7 bases are a match to TRBD1. The ends lost 7 bases at V and 3 bases at J; junction bases unmatched: 12. Germline V CDR1 and CDR2: WSHSY, SAAADI. The CDR3 consists of 15 residues. The CDR3 nucleotides are TGCGCCAGCACCATCCCCCGGACAGGTTTCTACGAGCAGTACTTC. This codes for CASTIPRTGFYEQYF.

The rearrangement uses TRBV6-5 and TRBJ2-2, with D hard to call. The CDR3 is made up of 14 amino acids. Trimming shortened V by 6 bases and J by 3 bases, and 11 bases separated the two germline ends. Germline values: CDR1 MNHEY, CDR2 SVGAGI. The CDR3 DNA reads as TGTGCCAGCAGGCCCTACCCCTACACCGGGGAGCTGTTTTTT. It yields the protein CASRPYPYTGELFF.

The chain has TRBV5-1 and TRBJ1-2; 10 bases fit TRBD1. Germline CDR1 SGHRS, CDR2 YFSETQ. Trimming took 5 bases from V and 7 from J; bases not matched to a gene: 2. The CDR3 runs to 12 residues. The CDR3 DNA sequence: TGCGCCAGCAGAGGGGACAGGGGTGGCTACACCTTC. The encoded protein is CASRGDRGGYTF.

The chain links TRBV5-4 to TRBJ1-1; perhaps TRBD1 as D (5 bases). V was cut by 0 bases and J by 0 bases, with 9 bases left in between. Per the germline V gene, CDR1 is SGHNT and CDR2 is YYREEE (reference sequence). CDR3 length: 15 amino acids. CDR3 nucleotide sequence: TGTGCCAGCAGCTTGGAAGGGGCTATGAACACTGAAGCTTTCTTT. Translated, it gives CASSLEGAMNTEAFF.

V is TRBV4-1 and J is TRBJ2-2; TRBD2 matches 12 bases. The V gene end was trimmed by 3 bases and the J gene end by 4 bases; junction bases not matched to a gene: 0. The CDR3 loop spans 15 amino acids. Germline CDR1 is MGHRA and CDR2 is YSYEKL. CDR3 loop: CASSQGLAGTGELFF. The CDR3 region has the DNA TGCGCCAGCAGCCAGGGACTAGCGGGCACCGGGGAGCTGTTTTTT.

The CDR3 nucleotides are TGTGCCAGTAGAACAGGGGAAGTGAATAATTCACCCCTCCACTTT. Translated: CASRTGEVNNSPLHF. The V gene is TRBV6-5, the J gene TRBJ1-6, with 7 positions matching TRBD1. The junction had 10 bases not matched to a gene; V was cut back by 9 bases and J by 5 bases. Per the germline V gene, CDR1 is MNHEY and CDR2 is SVGAGI. This CDR3 is 15 amino acids long.

The chain combines TRBV28 with TRBJ1-1, with a tentative D call TRBD1 (5 bases). Germline-derived CDR1 and CDR2 are MDHEN and SYDVKM. Trimming left V 5 bases short and J 2 bases short, with 9 bases between. The CDR3 is 13 residues long. The CDR3 protein is CASSLDSNTEAFF. The CDR3 DNA sequence: TGTGCCAGCAGTCTAGACAGCAACACTGAAGCTTTCTTT.

The chain employs TRBV11-2 and TRBJ1-1; D unclear. The V and J ends lost 4 bases and 5 bases respectively, with 17 bases between them. The CDR3 sequence is 15 residues long. CDR1 and CDR2 from the germline V gene are SGHAT and FQNNGV. DNA of the CDR3: TGTGCCAGCAGCTCCCCCCGGGTGGGTCAAACTGAAGCTTTCTTT. This translates into CASSSPRVGQTEAFF.